The 25 T cell receptor beta chains listed next were all sequenced from one sample in a study of blood T cell repertoires in COVID-19. Method: immunoSEQ multiplex PCR; TCRdb's copy keeps in-frame clones and lacks some. The sample holds 65,000 to 90,000 clones, around 80% seen once. Sequences were obtained from peripheral blood. The receptor source for this set is a man in his 60s with acute or convalescent COVID-19.

This clone was detected only once. This chain links TRBV28 with TRBJ2-7; D is ambiguous. V was pared by 4 bases and J by 4 bases, with 17 bases between. CDR3 length: 15 residues. Per germline, CDR1 MDHEN and CDR2 SYDVKM. CDR3 sequence reads: CASSSSSARGYEQYF. Written as DNA, the CDR3 is TGTGCCAGCAGTTCCTCTTCCGCGAGAGGTTACGAGCAGTACTTC.

The rearrangement joins TRBV24-1 to TRBJ2-1, with 7 nucleotides matching TRBD1. V was clipped by 10 bases and J by 1 base; unmatched bases: 6. The CDR3 spans 14 residues. Germline V gene sequence: CDR1 KGHDR, CDR2 SFDVKD. The CDR3 coding sequence is TGTGCCACGAGCAGGGGACAGTCCTACAATGAGCAGTTCTTC. Translation gives CATSRGQSYNEQFF.

The V gene is TRBV28, the J gene TRBJ1-1; D gene unclear. The germline V and J ends were trimmed by 0 bases and 2 bases, with 10 bases remaining between them. The germline V gene encodes CDR1 MDHEN and CDR2 SYDVKM. The CDR3 runs 15 residues. CDR3 protein: CASSLWAGANTEAFF. CDR3 nucleotide sequence: TGTGCCAGCAGTTTATGGGCCGGAGCCAACACTGAAGCTTTCTTT.

Comments on this clone: One junction end disagrees with the germline gene, perhaps due to a read error. V gene TRBV10-3 combines with J gene TRBJ2-2; D might be TRBD2 (5 bases). This CDR3 comprises 12 residues. From germline, CDR1 is ENHRY and CDR2 SYGVKD. The CDR3 DNA is TGTGCGATCACGAGCGGCACCGGGGAGCTGTTTTTT. Encoded protein: CAITSGTGELFF.

The V gene is TRBV28, the J gene TRBJ2-5; TRBD1 is a possible D gene (5 bases). This CDR3 is 12 amino acids long. Between the trimmed V and J ends, which lost 3 bases and 7 bases, there was a span of 9 bases. Germline V gene sequence: CDR1 MDHEN, CDR2 SYDVKM. Here the CDR3 reads CASSLQGGTQYF. Here the CDR3 DNA reads TGTGCCAGCAGTTTGCAGGGCGGGACCCAGTACTTC.

The CDR3 DNA is TGTGCCAGCAGCAACCACGGGACACGGGATGAAGCTTTCTTT. As protein: CASSNHGTRDEAFF. The V and J genes are TRBV11-3 and TRBJ1-1, with TRBD1 as a possible D gene (6 bases). This CDR3 has 14 amino acids. Looked up from germline, CDR1 is SGHNT and CDR2 is YENEEA. Trimming pared 5 bases from V and 7 bases from J, leaving 17 bases between.

V usage is TRBV20-1 and J usage is TRBJ1-1; TRBD1 is a possible D gene (6 bases). The V end was cut by 3 bases, the J end by 0 bases, with 11 bases between. Germline V gene data show CDR1 as DFQATT and CDR2 as SNEGSKA (reference sequence). The CDR3 is 14 amino acids. The CDR3 protein is CSASSGDMNTEAFF. The CDR3 nucleotides read TGCAGTGCTAGTTCAGGGGACATGAACACTGAAGCTTTCTTT.

V usage is TRBV5-6 and J usage is TRBJ2-7, with unresolved D. Germline V CDR1 and CDR2: SGHDT, YYEEEE. This CDR3 is built from 17 residues. Deletions cut 4 bases from V and 2 bases from J, with 22 bases between. The CDR3 region is CASSLNGGRTWPYEQYF. DNA for the CDR3: TGTGCCAGCAGCCTGAACGGCGGCCGAACTTGGCCCTACGAGCAGTACTTC. The whole variable domain, filled in from reference TRBV5-6 and TRBJ2-7, reads DAGVTQSPTHLIKTRGQQVTLRCSPKSGHDTVSWYQQALGQGPQFIFQYYEEEERQRGNFPDRFSGHQFPNYSSELNVNALLLGDSALYLCASSLNGGRTWPYEQYFGPGTRLTVT.

This clone was detected a few times. This sequence joins TRBV12-3 or TRBV12-4 and TRBJ1-1, with TRBD1 as a possible D gene (6 bases). The CDR3 is made up of 13 amino acids. V was cut by 4 bases and J by 1 base, with 7 bases left in between. CDR3 DNA: TGTGCCAGCAGTTCCAGGGGGAACACTGAAGCTTTCTTT. It yields the protein CASSSRGNTEAFF.

The chain joins TRBV19 to TRBJ1-2, with 9 positions matching TRBD1. The CDR3 is made up of 17 amino acids. The germline gives CDR1 LNHDA, CDR2 SQIVND (reference sequence). With 5 bases clipped from V and 4 bases from J, the junction kept 14 bases outside the gene matches. DNA for the CDR3: TGTGCCAGTAGTCCTTCGGGACAGGGAAGATTAAGCTATGGCTACACCTTC. Amino acids: CASSPSGQGRLSYGYTF.

J is TRBJ1-1 and V is TRBV5-1; maybe TRBD1 (6 bases). V was trimmed by 2 bases and J by 7 bases, leaving 15 bases between them. This CDR3 has 14 residues. Germline-derived CDR1 and CDR2 are SGHRS and YFSETQ. This CDR3 reads CASSLQGLEDEAFF. The CDR3 DNA reads TGCGCCAGCAGCTTACAGGGCTTGGAGGATGAAGCTTTCTTT.

The gene calls are TRBV19 and TRBJ2-1, with 9 bases aligning to TRBD1. V lost 3 bases to trimming and J lost 6 bases; unmatched junction nucleotides: 3. This CDR3 has 14 amino acids. CDR1 and CDR2 from the germline V gene are LNHDA and SQIVND (reference sequence). CDR3 loop: CASSMRTGANEQFF. CDR3 DNA: TGTGCCAGTAGTATGAGGACAGGGGCCAATGAGCAGTTCTTC.

V is TRBV18 and J is TRBJ2-1; D is undetermined. In germline, CDR1 is KGHSH, CDR2 LQKENI. The germline V and J ends were trimmed by 5 bases and 0 bases, with 11 bases remaining between them. CDR3 length: 15 amino acids. CDR3 in DNA: TGTGCCAGCTCAACCAGCCTAGACTCCTACAATGAGCAGTTCTTC. Its protein product is CASSTSLDSYNEQFF.

Only a few counts were recorded for this clone. The chain has TRBV7-9 and TRBJ1-2, with 8 bases matching TRBD1. This CDR3 spans 13 amino acids. Germline V lookup: CDR1 SEHNR, CDR2 FQNEAQ (reference sequence). The V segment lost 11 bases and the J segment 1 base; nucleotides outside the gene matches: 6. CDR3 DNA: TGTGCCGGAGGACAGGGAGGTAACTATGGCTACACCTTC. Residues: CAGGQGGNYGYTF.

J is TRBJ1-3 and V is TRBV7-6, with 9 bases identical to TRBD1. Germline V CDR1 and CDR2: SGHVS, FNYEAQ. The CDR3 contains 15 residues. V was clipped by 5 bases and J by 2 bases; unmatched bases: 4. For the CDR3, the DNA is TGTGCCAGCAGCAGTACAGGGGGCGCTGGAAACACCATATATTTT. Amino acids: CASSSTGGAGNTIYF.

This clone was detected once. This chain joins TRBV7-8 and TRBJ2-2, with 10 nucleotides matching TRBD2. Germline CDR1 and CDR2: SGHVS and FQNEAQ. Trimming removed 5 bases from V and 4 bases from J; junction bases left unmatched: 4. The CDR3 is 15 residues long. The CDR3 DNA sequence: TGTGCCAGCAGCATCGGACTAGCGGCCACCGGGGAGCTGTTTTTT. It specifies CASSIGLAATGELFF.

This clone was detected only a few times. The chain uses TRBV30 and TRBJ2-7; D unresolved. With 2 bases removed from V and 4 bases from J, the gap between germline ends came to 12 bases. Germline V lookup: CDR1 GTSNPN, CDR2 SVGIG (reference sequence). The CDR3 extends over 13 amino acids. CDR3 bases: TGTGCCTGGAGTTTAGGAGATATATACGAGCAGTACTTC. Amino acid sequence: CAWSLGDIYEQYF.

The rearrangement links TRBV6-2 or TRBV6-3 to TRBJ2-1; D unresolved. Germline V gives CDR1 MNHEY, CDR2 SVGEGT. The ends were cut back, 0 bases at V and 7 bases at J, with 10 bases in the middle. CDR3 length equals 14 residues. CDR3 sequence (DNA): TGTGCCAGCAGTTACTCCCTAGTCGCGAATGAGCAGTTCTTC. Translated: CASSYSLVANEQFF.

The chain carries TRBV14 and TRBJ2-3; 8 positions agree with TRBD2. Germline loops: CDR1 SGHDN, CDR2 FVKESK. The junction had 14 bases not matched to a gene; V was cut back by 4 bases and J by 2 bases. This CDR3 is built from 18 residues. This CDR3 reads CASSPFRDLAGITDTQYF. The CDR3 DNA reads as TGTGCCAGCAGCCCATTTCGCGATCTAGCGGGCATCACAGATACGCAGTATTTT.

Comment on this clone: Relative to the germline gene, one junction end is altered; a read error may explain this. The V gene is TRBV3-1 (or the pseudogene TRBV3-2), the J gene TRBJ2-1; 12 nucleotides match TRBD2. Germline V gene lookup returns CDR1 LGHDT and CDR2 YNNKEL (reference sequence). The CDR3 runs to 15 residues. The CDR3 loop reads CASTQGLAGLVEQFF. CDR3 nucleotides: TGTGCCAGCACCCAAGGACTAGCGGGATTGGTTGAGCAGTTCTTC.

This clone was seen a few times. The J gene is TRBJ2-1, the V gene TRBV5-8, with TRBD2 matching over 7 bases. The CDR3 extends over 15 amino acids. V was pared by 2 bases and J by 6 bases, with 8 bases of the junction left unmatched. From germline, CDR1 is SGHTS and CDR2 YDEGEE. CDR3 bases: TGTGCCAGCAGCTTTCGACTAGCAGCCGCCAATGAGCAGTTCTTC. Protein product: CASSFRLAAANEQFF.

The rearrangement links TRBV2 to TRBJ2-2; 9 bases match TRBD2. The CDR3 runs to 18 residues. The germline V gene has CDR1 SNHLY and CDR2 FYNNEI. V was clipped by 2 bases and J by 0 bases; unmatched bases: 7. The CDR3 nucleotides are TGTGCCAGCAGTGAATCGGGGACTAGCCGCACGAACACCGGGGAGCTGTTTTTT. It yields the protein CASSESGTSRTNTGELFF.

The chain uses TRBV9 and TRBJ1-2; D might be TRBD1 (6 bases). Germline CDR1 is SGDLS and CDR2 is YYNGEE. The CDR3 extends over 15 amino acids. With 4 bases removed from V and 5 bases from J, the gap between germline ends came to 18 bases. CDR3 DNA: TGTGCCAGCAGCCCCAGTAGAATTACAGGGTATGGCTACACCTTC. This codes for CASSPSRITGYGYTF.

The V gene is TRBV10-2, the J gene TRBJ2-7, with 9 bases lining up with TRBD2. The CDR3 length is 15 residues. The J segment lost 1 base and the V segment lost 4 bases, leaving 5 bases of the junction unmatched. Germline V lookup: CDR1 WSHSY, CDR2 SAAADI. In nucleotides, the CDR3 is TGCGCCAGCAGTGCGGGGCTAGCGGGGTCCTACGAGCAGTACTTC. This encodes CASSAGLAGSYEQYF.

The V and J genes are TRBV7-8 and TRBJ1-5; D is perhaps TRBD1 (6 bases). In germline, CDR1 is SGHVS, CDR2 FQNEAQ. This CDR3 spans 16 amino acids. V lost 0 bases and J 5 bases, leaving 14 bases between the germline ends. CDR3 coding DNA: TGTGCCAGCAGCTTAGCGGTCGGCAGGGGTTATCAGCCCCAGCATTTT. It codes for CASSLAVGRGYQPQHF.